This T cell receptor (beta chain) was captured by sequencing in a study of blood T cell repertoires in COVID-19. About the research overall: Samples representing acute and convalescent COVID-19 were sourced from the United States, Italy and Spain. T cells, B-cell-depleted T cells, or PBMCs supplied cDNA or gDNA.

Original methodology: Reference gene primer amplification gave nucleated cell count estimates. TCRdb's copy holds only in-frame clones and misses some; the assay was immunoSEQ multiplex PCR. V and J calls and clone size come straight from that table; D and trimming were deduced from the DNA. Of 75,000 or so clones listed, roughly 80% are singletons. Trimming cost V 5 bases and J 6 bases; bases outside gene matches: 9. Germline CDR1 reads MDHEN; CDR2 reads SYDVKM. The CDR3 is 15 amino acids. This sequence joins TRBV28 and TRBJ2-2, with 7 bases aligning to TRBD2. The sequence was collected from a woman in her 70s with acute or convalescent COVID-19. Sequences were obtained from peripheral blood. In nucleotides, the CDR3 is TGTGCCAGCAGTCTCGGACTAGTTACTGCCGGGGAGCTGTTTTTT. This translates into CASSLGLVTAGELFF.